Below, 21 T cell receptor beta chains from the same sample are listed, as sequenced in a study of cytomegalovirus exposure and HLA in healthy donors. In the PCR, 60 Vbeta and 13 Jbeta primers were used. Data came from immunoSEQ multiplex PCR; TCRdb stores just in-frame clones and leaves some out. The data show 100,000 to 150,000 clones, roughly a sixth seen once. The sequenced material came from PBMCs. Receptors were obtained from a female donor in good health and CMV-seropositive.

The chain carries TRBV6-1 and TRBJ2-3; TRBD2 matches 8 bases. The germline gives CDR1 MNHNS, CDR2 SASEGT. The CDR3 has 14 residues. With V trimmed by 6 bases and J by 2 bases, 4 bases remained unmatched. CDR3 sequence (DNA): TGTGCCAGCAGAGGGCGGGGGGTCACAGATACGCAGTATTTT. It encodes CASRGRGVTDTQYF.

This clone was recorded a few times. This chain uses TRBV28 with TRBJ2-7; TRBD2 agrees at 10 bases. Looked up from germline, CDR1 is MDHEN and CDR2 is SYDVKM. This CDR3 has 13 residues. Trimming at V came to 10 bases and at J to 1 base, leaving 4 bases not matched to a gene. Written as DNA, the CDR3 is TGTGCCACCAGCGGGAGGGAGTCCTACGAGCAGTACTTC. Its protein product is CATSGRESYEQYF.

CDR3 DNA: TGTGCCAGCAGCTTTATACAGGGACGACAGTACTTC. The encoded protein is CASSFIQGRQYF. The chain uses TRBV7-9 and TRBJ2-7; perhaps TRBD1 as D (6 bases). The CDR3 spans 12 residues. V was pared by 3 bases and J by 10 bases, with 13 bases between. The germline V gene has CDR1 SEHNR and CDR2 FQNEAQ (reference sequence).

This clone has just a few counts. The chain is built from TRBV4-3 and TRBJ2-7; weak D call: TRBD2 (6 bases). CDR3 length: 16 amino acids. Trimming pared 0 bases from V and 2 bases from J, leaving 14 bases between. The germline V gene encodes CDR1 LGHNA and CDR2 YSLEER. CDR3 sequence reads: CASSQEAFGGAYEQYF. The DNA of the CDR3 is TGCGCCAGCAGCCAAGAGGCATTCGGGGGAGCCTACGAGCAGTACTTC.

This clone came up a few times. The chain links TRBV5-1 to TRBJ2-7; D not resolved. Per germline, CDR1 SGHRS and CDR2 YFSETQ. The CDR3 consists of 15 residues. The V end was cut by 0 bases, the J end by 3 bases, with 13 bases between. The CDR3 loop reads CASSLVSPYYYEQYF. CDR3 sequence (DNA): TGCGCCAGCAGCTTGGTGTCCCCCTACTACTACGAGCAGTACTTC. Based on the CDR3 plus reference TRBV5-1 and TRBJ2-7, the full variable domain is KAGVTQTPRYLIKTRGQQVTLSCSPISGHRSVSWYQQTPGQGLQFLFEYFSETQRNKGNFPGRFSGRQFSNSRSEMNVSTLELGDSALYLCASSLVSPYYYEQYFGPGTRLTVT.

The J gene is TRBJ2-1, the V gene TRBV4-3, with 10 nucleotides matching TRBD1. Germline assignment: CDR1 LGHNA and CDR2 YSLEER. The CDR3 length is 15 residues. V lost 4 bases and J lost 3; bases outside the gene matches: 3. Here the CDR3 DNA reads TGCGCCAGCAGCCTACGGGACAGGGGCTACAATGAGCAGTTCTTC. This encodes CASSLRDRGYNEQFF.

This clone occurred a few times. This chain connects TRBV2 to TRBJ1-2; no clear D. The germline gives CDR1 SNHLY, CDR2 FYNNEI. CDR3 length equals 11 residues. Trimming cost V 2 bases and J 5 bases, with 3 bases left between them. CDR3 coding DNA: TGTGCCAGCAGTGAACTTTATGGCTACACCTTC. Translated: CASSELYGYTF.

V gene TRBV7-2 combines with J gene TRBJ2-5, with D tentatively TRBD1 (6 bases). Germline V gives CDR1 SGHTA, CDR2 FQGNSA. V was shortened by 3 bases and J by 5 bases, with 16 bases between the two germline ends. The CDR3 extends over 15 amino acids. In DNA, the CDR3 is TGTGCCAGCAGCTTTACAGGGTTTGAGTGGGAGACCCAGTACTTC. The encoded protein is CASSFTGFEWETQYF. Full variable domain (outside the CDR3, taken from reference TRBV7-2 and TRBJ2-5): GAGVSQSPSNKVTEKGKDVELRCDPISGHTALYWYRQSLGQGLEFLIYFQGNSAPDKSGLPSDRFSAERTGGSVSTLTIQRTQQEDSAVYLCASSFTGFEWETQYFGPGTRLLVL.

CDR3 in DNA: TGTGCCAGCAGGGGCCAGGGGCGAAACGACGAGCAGTACTTC. Translated, it gives CASRGQGRNDEQYF. The chain employs TRBV6-1 and TRBJ2-7, with TRBD1 as a possible D gene (6 bases). V lost 6 bases to trimming and J lost 5 bases, with 17 bases between them. There are 14 residues in the CDR3. In germline, CDR1 is MNHNS, CDR2 SASEGT.

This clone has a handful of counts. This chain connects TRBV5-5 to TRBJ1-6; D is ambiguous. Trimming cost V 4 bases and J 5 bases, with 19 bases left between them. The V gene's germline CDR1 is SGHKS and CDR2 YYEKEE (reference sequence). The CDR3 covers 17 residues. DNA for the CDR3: TGTGCCAGCAGCGAACGCTGGGGAGCGGGGAATAATTCACCCCTCCACTTT. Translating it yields CASSERWGAGNNSPLHF.

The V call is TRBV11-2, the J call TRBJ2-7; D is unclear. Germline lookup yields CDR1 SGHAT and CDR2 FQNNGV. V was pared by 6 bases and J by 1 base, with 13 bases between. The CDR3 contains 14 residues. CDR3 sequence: CASSYAVESYEQYF. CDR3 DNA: TGTGCCAGCAGTTATGCTGTGGAGTCCTACGAGCAGTACTTC.

The CDR3 protein is CASSLVTGGNSPLHF. DNA for the CDR3: TGTGCCAGCAGCTTGGTGACAGGGGGAAATTCACCCCTCCACTTT. The chain joins TRBV5-4 to TRBJ1-6; 9 bases agree with TRBD1. This CDR3 is built from 15 residues. Germline CDR1 and CDR2: SGHNT and YYREEE (reference sequence). The V and J ends lost 0 bases and 7 bases, in that order; junction bases with no gene match: 2.

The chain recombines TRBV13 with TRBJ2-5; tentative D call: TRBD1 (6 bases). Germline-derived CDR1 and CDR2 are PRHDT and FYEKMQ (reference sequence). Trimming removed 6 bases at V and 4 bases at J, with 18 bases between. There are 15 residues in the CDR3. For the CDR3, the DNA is TGTGCCAGCAGTCAGATGTCCGGACAGCCAGAGACCCAGTACTTC. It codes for CASSQMSGQPETQYF.

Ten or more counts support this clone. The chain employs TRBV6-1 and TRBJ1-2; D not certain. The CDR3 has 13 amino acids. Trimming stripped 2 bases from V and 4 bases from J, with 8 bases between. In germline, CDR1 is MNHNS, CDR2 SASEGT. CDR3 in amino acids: CASSEFLLYGYTF. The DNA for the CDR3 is TGTGCCAGCAGTGAATTCCTCCTCTATGGCTACACCTTC.

CDR3 coding DNA: TGTGCCAGTAGTATCCCGTCTCTCCTGGCCGCTTATAGCAATCAGCCCCAGCATTTT. The encoded protein is CASSIPSLLAAYSNQPQHF. The chain uses TRBV19 and TRBJ1-5; D is uncertain. V lost 3 bases and J 0 bases, leaving 21 bases between the germline ends. The germline V gene encodes CDR1 LNHDA and CDR2 SQIVND (reference sequence). The CDR3 is 19 residues long.

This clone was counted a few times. This CDR3 reads CASSVGLAGADTQYF. The CDR3, as DNA: TGTGCCAGCAGCGTAGGACTAGCGGGAGCAGATACGCAGTATTTT. J is TRBJ2-3 and V is TRBV9, with 12 bases lining up with TRBD2. Germline CDR1 and CDR2: SGDLS and YYNGEE. The CDR3 contains 15 residues. Germline trimming cut 0 bases from V and 4 bases from J; bases unmatched to any gene: 0.

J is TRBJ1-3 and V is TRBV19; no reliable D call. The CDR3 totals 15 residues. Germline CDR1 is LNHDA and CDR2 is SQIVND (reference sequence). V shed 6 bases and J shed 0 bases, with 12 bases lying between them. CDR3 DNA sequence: TGTGCCAGTAGCGGAGACCGGGTCTCTGGAAACACCATATATTTT. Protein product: CASSGDRVSGNTIYF.

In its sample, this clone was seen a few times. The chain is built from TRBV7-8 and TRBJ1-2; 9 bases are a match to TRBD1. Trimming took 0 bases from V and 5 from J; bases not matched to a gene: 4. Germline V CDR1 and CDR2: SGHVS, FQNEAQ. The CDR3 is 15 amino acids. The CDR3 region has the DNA TGTGCCAGCAGCTTAGCCACAGGGGGCTGGTATGGCTACACCTTC. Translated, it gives CASSLATGGWYGYTF.

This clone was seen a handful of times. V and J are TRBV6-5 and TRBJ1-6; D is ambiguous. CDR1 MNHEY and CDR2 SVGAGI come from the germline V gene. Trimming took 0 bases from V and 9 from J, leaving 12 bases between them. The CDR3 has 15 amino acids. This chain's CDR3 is CASSYSLGVGSPLHF. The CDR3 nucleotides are TGTGCCAGCAGTTACTCGCTCGGGGTAGGTTCACCCCTCCACTTT.

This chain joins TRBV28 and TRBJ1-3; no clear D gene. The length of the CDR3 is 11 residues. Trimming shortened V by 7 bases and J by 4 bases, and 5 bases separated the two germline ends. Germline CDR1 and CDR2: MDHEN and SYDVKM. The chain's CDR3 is CASKSGNTIYF. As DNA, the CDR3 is TGTGCCAGCAAATCAGGAAACACCATATATTTT.

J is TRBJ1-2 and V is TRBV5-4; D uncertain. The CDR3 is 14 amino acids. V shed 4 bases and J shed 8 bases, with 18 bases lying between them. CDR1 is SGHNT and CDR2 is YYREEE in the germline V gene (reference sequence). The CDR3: CASSGLTYSGGYTF. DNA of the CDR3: TGTGCCAGCAGCGGTCTAACCTACAGCGGAGGCTACACCTTC.